The source of this T cell receptor beta chain is a study of T cells in Graves' hyperthyroidism and ophthalmopathy. As for the study in general: Specimen type is peripheral blood, collected at initial diagnosis prior to any treatment.

Points from the study as a whole: Most expanded thyroid clonotypes above 0.001 recurred in blood.

The CDR3 contains 16 residues. V was clipped by 2 bases and J by 2 bases, with 16 bases between them. From germline, CDR1 is MDHEN and CDR2 SYDVKM. This clonotype was seen ten or more times. Antigen unknown. Patients were aged 18 to 65, had disease duration under 2 months, and had newly diagnosed hyperthyroidism. The PBMCs were taken from roughly 10 ml of fresh peripheral blood. TCR beta CDR3 regions were amplified from RNA. With the HTBI primer set, the TCR CDR3 went through a first round of RT-PCR. TCRdb reprocessed the multiplex PCR reads with MiXCR, giving one entry per CDR3 protein. The sample has roughly 740,000 distinct CDR3 sequences; about 17% are singletons.

Sequencing was done on a sample of blood. The receptor's source is a young man with Graves' hyperthyroidism. The rearrangement uses TRBV28 and TRBJ2-7; D unresolved. CDR3 residues: CASSLPSRTFTYEQYF. The DNA for the CDR3 is TGTGCCAGCAGTTTACCTTCCCGGACGTTTACCTACGAGCAGTACTTC.